This TCR beta chain stems from a study of cytotoxic CD8 clonotypes in ibrutinib-treated CLL (dated by TCRdb to about 2021). With respect to the entire study: The cohort was composed of some ten relapsed/refractory and approximately 16 treatment-naive patients; IGHV unmutated status was identified in under 18 patients. Partial responses were observed in roughly 24 patients and complete responses in 2; after a median follow-up of 68 months, remission was maintained in approximately 14 patients and progression was observed in approximately twelve. Samples at response were collected after a median of roughly 13 months of treatment, with a range of 6 to 36 months. An average of 255,043 productive templates and roughly 94,000 productive rearrangements was obtained per sample. Longitudinal samples were obtainable from about 30% of the roughly 86 participants in the trial. Cryopreserved peripheral blood mononuclear cells were obtained prior to treatment, at the time of response, and at either disease progression or sustained remission. All remission and progressive disease samples were collected while patients were still receiving ibrutinib.

Here is what the overall study found, with its caveats: Baseline clonality exceeded that of age-matched healthy donors and correlated strongly with circulating CD8+ T-cell counts. Clonality increased at ibrutinib response, stayed stable in sustained remission, and fell back toward baseline at progression. Public clonotypes were rare and either shrank or stayed stable during treatment, and the rise in clonality at ibrutinib response reflected expansion of private clonotypes. Sustained-remission and progressing patients did not have matched sampling times, and lymph node repertoires were not examined.

The sample's time point, from its label and the paper: progressive disease on ibrutinib. For TCR beta library preparation, approximately 2 micrograms of genomic DNA were extracted from the cryopreserved PBMCs. Longitudinal blood samples from CLL patients on ibrutinib monotherapy underwent high-throughput TCR beta sequencing. The patients took part in an open-label, single-center phase 2 trial of ibrutinib monotherapy. Note on this clone: Its antigen remains unidentified. Base qualities are not recorded, but no much larger clone differs from it by a single base.

On a MiSeq, deep resolution sequencing aimed for a depth between 1 in 1 million and 1 in 200,000 T cells, with each clonotype covered approximately 10x on average. TCR beta libraries were generated with the immunoSEQ hsTCRB Kit. The paper's processing steps were these. ImmunoSEQ Data Assistant and ImmunoSEQ Analyzer were used for data analysis, and V, D and J genes were assigned according to IMGT definitions. Clonality was computed as one minus normalized Shannon entropy of productive rearrangement frequencies, ranging from 0 to 1. Only overrepresented clonotypes making up at least 0.05% of each patient's repertoire were included in the public clonotype analysis. Roughly 13 age-matched healthy donor repertoires from immuneACCESS served as clonality controls. This immuneACCESS table, as held by TCRdb, lists in-frame sequences with V and J called but not all clones. Of the missing ones, under half trace to an unresolved V gene in checked studies; the others have no known cause. V and J calls and clone size are copied from that table; D and trimming were computed from the DNA. Within this sample are approximately 70,000 clones, with around 81% of them counted one time only. The ten largest clones take up roughly 8% of the sample.

CDR1 and CDR2 are drawn from the germline V gene: SGHTA, FQGTGA. The CDR3 spans 13 residues, from the cysteine through the phenylalanine. Only CDR3 DNA is held: 39 bases, read in frame from base 1. A distance of 9 bases separates the germline ends of V and J, which lose 0 bases and 7 bases respectively. Material: PBMCs, obtained at disease progression, from a patient treated with ibrutinib. Here the chain combines TRBV7-3 and TRBJ2-5, with TRBD2 as a weak D call on 5 bases. This receptor was identified in a human donor with chronic lymphocytic leukemia. The DNA sequence is given as TGTGCCAGCAGCTTAACCCCGCGGGTGACCCAGTACTTC. This gives the protein CASSLTPRVTQYF.